This entry describes one TCR beta chain. The study ran its PCR with 60 Vbeta and 13 Jbeta primers. TCRdb's table, derived via immunoSEQ multiplex PCR, lists solely in-frame clones and lacks some. In the table there are about 130,000 clones, about two thirds of which are singletons. Deletions cut 6 bases from V and 0 bases from J, with 16 bases between. CDR1 is SGHRS, CDR2 YFSETQ, per germline. This CDR3 is 17 amino acids long. This specimen belongs to a study of cytomegalovirus exposure and HLA in healthy donors. The sequenced sample consisted of PBMCs. The origin of this receptor is a man between 25 and 39 years old in good health and CMV-seronegative. This chain links TRBV5-1 with TRBJ2-6; D is perhaps TRBD2 (6 bases). The CDR3 DNA reads as TGCGCCAGCACCCTTGTAGCGGTTATCTCTGGGGCCAACGTCCTGACTTTC. Protein product: CASTLVAVISGANVLTF. Using reference TRBV5-1 and TRBJ2-6 for the parts outside the CDR3, the full variable domain is KAGVTQTPRYLIKTRGQQVTLSCSPISGHRSVSWYQQTPGQGLQFLFEYFSETQRNKGNFPGRFSGRQFSNSRSEMNVSTLELGDSALYLCASTLVAVISGANVLTFGAGSRLTVL.